Presented here are 9 T cell receptor beta chains from one specimen sequenced in a study of blood T cell repertoires in COVID-19. Assay used: immunoSEQ multiplex PCR; TCRdb lists only in-frame clones, some missing. This sample has approximately 230,000 clones, with approximately 90% found just once. Specimen: PBMCs or T cells enriched from blood (not recorded which). These receptor sequences come from a woman younger than 45 who had recovered from COVID-19.

The chain links TRBV28 to TRBJ1-1, with D hard to call. The CDR3 has 15 residues. Trimming left V 4 bases short and J 3 bases short, with 15 bases between. Germline V gene lookup returns CDR1 MDHEN and CDR2 SYDVKM. In nucleotides, the CDR3 is TGTGCCAGCAGTTCAAGGGCCGGGAGGGACACTGAAGCTTTCTTT. Protein: CASSSRAGRDTEAFF. Based on the CDR3 plus reference TRBV28 and TRBJ1-1, the full variable domain is DVKVTQSSRYLVKRTGEKVFLECVQDMDHENMFWYRQDPGLGLRLIYFSYDVKMKEKGDIPEGYSVSREKKERFSLILESASTNQTSMYLCASSSRAGRDTEAFFGQGTRLTVV.

The chain is built from TRBV28 and TRBJ2-1; the match to TRBD2 covers 14 bases. This CDR3 comprises 17 residues. V gave up 5 bases and J gave up 2 bases; unmatched junction bases: 5. Germline V gives CDR1 MDHEN, CDR2 SYDVKM. The CDR3 is CASSGTSGSITYNEQFF. In nucleotides, the CDR3 is TGTGCCAGCAGTGGGACTAGCGGGAGTATAACCTACAATGAGCAGTTCTTC. Full variable domain (missing parts from reference TRBV28 and TRBJ2-1): DVKVTQSSRYLVKRTGEKVFLECVQDMDHENMFWYRQDPGLGLRLIYFSYDVKMKEKGDIPEGYSVSREKKERFSLILESASTNQTSMYLCASSGTSGSITYNEQFFGPGTRLTVL.

The chain recombines TRBV7-2 with TRBJ2-3; D possibly corresponds to TRBD2 (6 bases). Germline assignment: CDR1 SGHTA and CDR2 FQGNSA. Trimming shortened V by 5 bases and J by 0 bases, and 15 bases separated the two germline ends. The length of the CDR3 is 16 residues. In DNA form, the CDR3 reads TGTGCCAGCAGCCCTTTTTCTAGCGCGAGCACAGATACGCAGTATTTT. It is translated as CASSPFSSASTDTQYF.

The chain couples TRBV7-6 to TRBJ2-2, with TRBD2 identical over 7 bases. The J segment lost 3 bases and the V segment lost 2 bases, leaving 6 bases of the junction unmatched. Germline values: CDR1 SGHVS, CDR2 FNYEAQ. The CDR3 sequence is 16 residues long. The CDR3 is CASSLSSGRYTGELFF. DNA for the CDR3: TGTGCCAGCAGCTTATCTAGCGGAAGATACACCGGGGAGCTGTTTTTT.

The chain has TRBV7-9 and TRBJ1-6; TRBD1 matches 10 bases. The CDR3 covers 15 residues. CDR1 is SEHNR and CDR2 is FQNEAQ in the germline V gene (reference sequence). Unmatched junction bases numbered 2, after V lost 0 bases and J lost 9 bases. The CDR3 loop is CASSLAGDRGSPLHF. In nucleotides, the CDR3 is TGTGCCAGCAGCTTAGCTGGGGACAGGGGTTCACCCCTCCACTTT.

This rearrangement joins TRBV6-5 to TRBJ2-7, with 10 bases matching TRBD2. CDR1 is MNHEY, CDR2 SVGAGI, per germline. J lost 4 bases, V lost 7 bases, and 10 bases had no gene match. This CDR3 has 15 amino acids. CDR3 nucleotide sequence: TGTGCCAGCAAAAAGGAGCGGGAGGGCCTGTACGAGCAGTACTTC. This codes for CASKKEREGLYEQYF.

This chain uses TRBV28 with TRBJ1-5, with 9 bases matching TRBD1. CDR3 size: 17 residues. CDR1 and CDR2 from the germline V gene are MDHEN and SYDVKM. The V segment lost 2 bases and the J segment 6 bases; nucleotides outside the gene matches: 11. CDR3 amino acids: CASSLGKGTGRVQPQHF. The CDR3 DNA is TGTGCCAGCAGTTTAGGTAAGGGGACAGGGAGGGTTCAGCCCCAGCATTTT.

The chain joins TRBV9 to TRBJ2-3, with D possibly matching TRBD1 (6 bases). V was shortened by 1 base and J by 2 bases, with 14 bases between the two germline ends. This CDR3 spans 16 amino acids. The germline V gene has CDR1 SGDLS and CDR2 YYNGEE. This CDR3 is CASSVIQGLSTDTQYF. The CDR3, as DNA: TGTGCCAGCAGCGTAATACAGGGTCTGTCCACAGATACGCAGTATTTT.

The J gene is TRBJ1-1, the V gene TRBV5-1, with 7 bases that match TRBD1. This CDR3 has 14 amino acids. CDR1 SGHRS and CDR2 YFSETQ come from the germline V gene. The V and J ends lost 7 bases and 0 bases, in that order; junction bases with no gene match: 6. The chain's CDR3 is CASERGGMNTEAFF. Written as DNA, the CDR3 is TGCGCCAGCGAACGAGGGGGCATGAACACTGAAGCTTTCTTT. The full variable domain, completed using reference TRBV5-1 and TRBJ1-1, is KAGVTQTPRYLIKTRGQQVTLSCSPISGHRSVSWYQQTPGQGLQFLFEYFSETQRNKGNFPGRFSGRQFSNSRSEMNVSTLELGDSALYLCASERGGMNTEAFFGQGTRLTVV.